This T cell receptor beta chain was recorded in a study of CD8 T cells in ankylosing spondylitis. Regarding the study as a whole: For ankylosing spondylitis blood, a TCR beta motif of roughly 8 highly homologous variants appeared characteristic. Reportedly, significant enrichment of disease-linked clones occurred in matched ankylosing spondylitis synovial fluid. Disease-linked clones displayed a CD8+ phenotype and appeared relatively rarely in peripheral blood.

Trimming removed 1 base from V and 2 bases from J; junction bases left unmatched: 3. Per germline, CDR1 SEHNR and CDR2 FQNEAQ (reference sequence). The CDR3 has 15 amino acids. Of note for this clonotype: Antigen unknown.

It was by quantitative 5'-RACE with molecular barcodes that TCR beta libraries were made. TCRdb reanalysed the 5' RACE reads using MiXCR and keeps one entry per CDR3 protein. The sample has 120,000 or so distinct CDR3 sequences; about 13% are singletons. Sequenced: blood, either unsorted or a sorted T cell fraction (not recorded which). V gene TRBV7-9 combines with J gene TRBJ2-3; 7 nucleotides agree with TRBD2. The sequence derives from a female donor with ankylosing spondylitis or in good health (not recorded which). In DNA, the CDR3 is TGTGCCAGCAGCTTAGGCCAGCGGGACACAGATACGCAGTATTTT. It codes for CASSLGQRDTDTQYF.